A single sample is the source of the 18 T cell receptor beta chains below, sequenced in a study of T cell responses to AZD1222 COVID-19 vaccine. The data were produced by immunoSEQ multiplex PCR, yet TCRdb's version contains in-frame clones alone and is incomplete. The sample records 240,000 or so clones, over 85% being singletons. The specimen comprised peripheral blood, sampled on day 0 of AZD1222 vaccination. The receptors were sampled from an adult in good health.

The chain is built from TRBV18 and TRBJ2-7; 11 nucleotides align to TRBD2. J lost 7 bases, V lost 6 bases, and 8 bases had no gene match. Germline V gene lookup returns CDR1 KGHSH and CDR2 LQKENI. This CDR3 spans 14 amino acids. This CDR3 reads CASSPGTSGGEQYF. CDR3 nucleotides: TGTGCCAGCTCTCCCGGGACTAGCGGTGGGGAGCAGTACTTC.

The chain links TRBV4-1 to TRBJ1-5; TRBD1 is a possible D gene (5 bases). The germline CDR1 and CDR2 sequences are MGHRA and YSYEKL. The CDR3 covers 16 residues. V dropped 0 bases and J dropped 6 bases, with 15 bases sitting between them. The CDR3 DNA reads TGCGCCAGCAGCCAAGATTGGGGCAGGGTTGGTCAGCCCCAGCATTTT. Translation: CASSQDWGRVGQPQHF.

V gene TRBV10-1 combines with J gene TRBJ2-3; 8 bases are a match to TRBD1. Germline V gene lookup returns CDR1 WNHNN and CDR2 SYGVQD (reference sequence). With V trimmed by 0 bases and J by 4 bases, 0 bases remained unmatched. The CDR3 consists of 14 residues. In DNA, the CDR3 is TGCGCCAGCAGTGAGTCGACAGGGGCAGATACGCAGTATTTT. It translates to CASSESTGADTQYF.

This chain connects TRBV7-2 to TRBJ2-7, with TRBD2 matching 7 bases. J gave up 5 bases and V 7 bases, and 8 bases lay outside the gene matches. The CDR3 spans 13 residues. The germline CDR1 and CDR2 sequences are SGHTA and FQGNSA. DNA of the CDR3: TGTGCCAGCACGGCGGGAGTGTGGAACGAGCAGTACTTC. Protein product: CASTAGVWNEQYF.

This clone was found once. The V call is TRBV5-4, the J call TRBJ1-3; D not certain. Trimming removed 4 bases at V and 2 bases at J, with 4 bases between. The CDR3 sequence is 12 residues long. Germline V gene data show CDR1 as SGHNT and CDR2 as YYREEE (reference sequence). The CDR3 protein is CASSRAGNTIYF. The CDR3 coding sequence is TGTGCCAGCAGCAGGGCTGGAAACACCATATATTTT.

V and J are TRBV6-2 or TRBV6-3 and TRBJ1-5; 8 bases match TRBD1. V lost 5 bases to trimming and J lost 7 bases; unmatched junction nucleotides: 4. This CDR3 is built from 13 residues. Germline CDR1 and CDR2: MNHEY and SVGEGT. CDR3 residues: CASSGQGGQPQHF. CDR3 coding DNA: TGTGCCAGCAGTGGACAGGGTGGCCAGCCCCAGCATTTT.

DNA of the CDR3: TGTGCCAGCAGCTTAAACCCCCGTGGCCCAGATACGCAGTATTTT. This codes for CASSLNPRGPDTQYF. The V and J genes are TRBV7-2 and TRBJ2-3; D is undetermined. Germline V gives CDR1 SGHTA, CDR2 FQGNSA. The CDR3 is 15 amino acids. Trimming took off 2 bases at V and 4 bases at J, with 13 bases between the two ends.

The chain recombines TRBV2 with TRBJ1-6, with 7 bases fitting TRBD1. The germline CDR1 and CDR2 sequences are SNHLY and FYNNEI. The CDR3 loop spans 18 amino acids. J was trimmed by 5 bases and V by 6 bases; bases with no gene match: 16. This CDR3 reads CASREGAGGFTDNSPLHF. Written as DNA, the CDR3 is TGTGCCAGCAGGGAGGGGGCAGGGGGGTTCACCGATAATTCACCCCTCCACTTT. The full variable domain, in which reference TRBV2 and TRBJ1-6 provide the parts outside the CDR3, is EPEVTQTPSHQVTQMGQEVILRCVPISNHLYFYWYRQILGQKVEFLVSFYNNEISEKSEIFDDQFSVERPDGSNFTLKIRSTKLEDSAMYFCASREGAGGFTDNSPLHFGNGTRLTVT.

The sample holds one count of this clone. The chain recombines TRBV11-2 with TRBJ1-2; the D is unclear. With 4 bases removed from V and 8 bases from J, the gap between germline ends came to 14 bases. Per the germline V gene, CDR1 is SGHAT and CDR2 is FQNNGV. The CDR3 extends over 13 amino acids. Here the CDR3 reads CASSYSPRWGYTF. DNA of the CDR3: TGTGCCAGCAGCTACTCCCCACGTTGGGGCTACACCTTC.

The V call is TRBV6-5, the J call TRBJ1-2; D uncertain. V dropped 5 bases and J dropped 4 bases, with 14 bases sitting between them. Germline values: CDR1 MNHEY, CDR2 SVGAGI. The CDR3 spans 14 residues. CDR3: CASSPQSVGYGYTF. CDR3 nucleotides: TGTGCCAGCAGTCCGCAGTCAGTAGGCTATGGCTACACCTTC.

V usage is TRBV5-6 and J usage is TRBJ2-7; 8 bases match TRBD2. Germline loops: CDR1 SGHDT, CDR2 YYEEEE. The CDR3 is made up of 15 amino acids. The V segment lost 0 bases and the J segment 6 bases; nucleotides outside the gene matches: 8. The CDR3 region is CASSLAGLAVAEQYF. In nucleotides, the CDR3 is TGTGCCAGCAGCTTGGCCGGACTAGCAGTCGCCGAGCAGTACTTC.

The V call is TRBV7-2, the J call TRBJ1-1, with D uncertain. CDR1 and CDR2 (germline): SGHTA, FQGNSA. This CDR3 contains 15 residues. The V and J ends lost 1 base and 1 base respectively, with 10 bases between them. The CDR3 sequence is CASSLVVLSNTEAFF. In DNA, the CDR3 is TGTGCCAGCAGCTTAGTTGTACTCTCGAACACTGAAGCTTTCTTT.

The chain links TRBV5-1 to TRBJ1-5; D unresolved. The CDR3 spans 13 residues. Between the trimmed V and J ends, which lost 0 bases and 7 bases, there was a span of 8 bases. Germline V lookup: CDR1 SGHRS, CDR2 YFSETQ. CDR3 nucleotide sequence: TGCGCCAGCAGCTTGGAGCCCGGGCAGCCCCAGCATTTT. Amino acids: CASSLEPGQPQHF.

The chain recombines TRBV4-1 with TRBJ1-4; D is perhaps TRBD1 (6 bases). CDR1 and CDR2 from the germline V gene are MGHRA and YSYEKL. The ends were cut back, 1 base at V and 0 bases at J, with 21 bases in the middle. The CDR3 covers 20 residues. The CDR3 nucleotides are TGCGCCAGCAGCCAAGCCGGGGGCCTTATCCGACGAACAACTAATGAAAAACTGTTTTTT. Amino acid sequence: CASSQAGGLIRRTTNEKLFF.

The genes are TRBV6-5 and TRBJ2-2; 7 nucleotides line up with TRBD2. Germline assignment: CDR1 MNHEY and CDR2 SVGAGI. The V gene end was trimmed by 6 bases and the J gene end by 2 bases; junction bases not matched to a gene: 6. CDR3 length: 15 residues. The DNA of the CDR3 is TGTGCCAGCAGCCCGCGGGGGTTTAACACCGGGGAGCTGTTTTTT. Protein: CASSPRGFNTGELFF.

V and J are TRBV9 and TRBJ2-1; TRBD2 might be the D (6 bases). V gave up 3 bases and J gave up 1 base, with 20 bases separating them. Germline assignment: CDR1 SGDLS and CDR2 YYNGEE. CDR3 length: 18 amino acids. The CDR3 DNA follows: TGTGCCAGCAGCGCCGCCCTAGCGAGTGGGCAGTCCTACAATGAGCAGTTCTTC. Translated, it gives CASSAALASGQSYNEQFF. The whole variable domain, remainder taken from reference TRBV9 and TRBJ2-1, is DSGVTQTPKHLITATGQRVTLRCSPRSGDLSVYWYQQSLDQGLQFLIQYYNGEERAKGNILERFSAQQFPDLHSELNLSSLELGDSALYFCASSAALASGQSYNEQFFGPGTRLTVL.

Details on this clone: The junction departs from the called germline gene at one end, perhaps through a read error. J is TRBJ1-2 and V is TRBV28; the match to TRBD1 covers 7 bases. The CDR3 contains 13 residues. The germline V gene encodes CDR1 MDHEN and CDR2 SYDVKM. The CDR3 region is CVSSRQGWYGYTF. CDR3 nucleotide sequence: TGTGTCAGCAGTAGACAGGGATGGTATGGCTACACCTTC.

The chain links TRBV28 to TRBJ2-7, with 11 bases identical to TRBD2. The length of the CDR3 is 17 residues. Germline loops: CDR1 MDHEN, CDR2 SYDVKM. Trimming at V came to 2 bases and at J to 4 bases, leaving 10 bases not matched to a gene. CDR3 protein: CASSLTSGRNRWYEQYF. The CDR3 bases are TGTGCCAGCAGTTTAACTAGCGGGAGAAATAGGTGGTACGAGCAGTACTTC.